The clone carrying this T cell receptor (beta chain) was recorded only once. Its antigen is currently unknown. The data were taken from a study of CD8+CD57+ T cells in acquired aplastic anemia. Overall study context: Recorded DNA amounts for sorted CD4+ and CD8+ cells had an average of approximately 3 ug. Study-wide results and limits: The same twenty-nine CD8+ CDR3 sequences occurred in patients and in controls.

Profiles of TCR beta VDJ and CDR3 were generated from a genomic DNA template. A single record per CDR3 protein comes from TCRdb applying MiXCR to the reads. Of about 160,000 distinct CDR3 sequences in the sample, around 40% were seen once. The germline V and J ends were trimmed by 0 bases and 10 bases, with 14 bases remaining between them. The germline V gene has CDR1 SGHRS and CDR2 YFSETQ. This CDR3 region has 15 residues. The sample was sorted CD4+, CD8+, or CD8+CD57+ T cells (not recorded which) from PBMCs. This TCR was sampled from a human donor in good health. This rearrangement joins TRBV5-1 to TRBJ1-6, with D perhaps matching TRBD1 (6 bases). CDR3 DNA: TGCGCCAGCAGCTTGGCCTCCGGGACAAGGTCACCCCTCCACTTT. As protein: CASSLASGTRSPLHF.